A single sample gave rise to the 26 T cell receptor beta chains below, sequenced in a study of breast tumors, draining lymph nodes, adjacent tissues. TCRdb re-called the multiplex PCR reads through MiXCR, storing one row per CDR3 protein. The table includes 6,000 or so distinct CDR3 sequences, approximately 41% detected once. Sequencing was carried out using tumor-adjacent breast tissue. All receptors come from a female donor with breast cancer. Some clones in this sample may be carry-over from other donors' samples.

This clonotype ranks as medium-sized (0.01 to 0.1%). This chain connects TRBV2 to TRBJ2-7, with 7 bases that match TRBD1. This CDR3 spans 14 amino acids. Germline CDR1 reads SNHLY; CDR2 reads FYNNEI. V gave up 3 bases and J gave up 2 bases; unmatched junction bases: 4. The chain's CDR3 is CASSEEDRTYEQYF. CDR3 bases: TGTGCCAGCAGTGAGGAGGACAGGACCTACGAGCAGTACTTC. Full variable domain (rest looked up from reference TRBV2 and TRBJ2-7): EPEVTQTPSHQVTQMGQEVILRCVPISNHLYFYWYRQILGQKVEFLVSFYNNEISEKSEIFDDQFSVERPDGSNFTLKIRSTKLEDSAMYFCASSEEDRTYEQYFGPGTRLTVT.

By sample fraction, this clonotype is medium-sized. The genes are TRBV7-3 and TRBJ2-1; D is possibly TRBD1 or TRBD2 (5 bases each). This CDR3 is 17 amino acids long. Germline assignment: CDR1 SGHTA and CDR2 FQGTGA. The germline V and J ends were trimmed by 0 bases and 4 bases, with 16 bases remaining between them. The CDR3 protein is CASSLTLPGTTYNEQFF. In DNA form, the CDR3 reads TGTGCCAGCAGCTTAACCCTTCCCGGGACCACTTACAATGAGCAGTTCTTC.

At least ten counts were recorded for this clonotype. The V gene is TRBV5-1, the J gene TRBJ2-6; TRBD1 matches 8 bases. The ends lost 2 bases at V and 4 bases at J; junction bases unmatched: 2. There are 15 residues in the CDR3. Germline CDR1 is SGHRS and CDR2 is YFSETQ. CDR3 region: CASSFRGQGANVLTF. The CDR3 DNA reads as TGCGCCAGCAGCTTCAGGGGGCAAGGGGCCAACGTCCTGACTTTC.

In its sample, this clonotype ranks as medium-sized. The CDR3 DNA reads TGTGCCAGCAGTTACTTCGACAGGGGCGGGAATTCACCCCTCCACTTT. This translates into CASSYFDRGGNSPLHF. J is TRBJ1-6 and V is TRBV6-2 or TRBV6-3; 8 bases agree with TRBD1. Per the germline V gene, CDR1 is MNHEY and CDR2 is SVGEGT. Trimming removed 1 base from V and 7 bases from J; junction bases left unmatched: 6. CDR3 size: 16 residues.

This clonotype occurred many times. CDR3: CASSGLAGEGDTQYF. The CDR3 nucleotides read TGTGCCAGCAGCGGACTAGCGGGAGAGGGAGATACGCAGTATTTT. V gene TRBV9 combines with J gene TRBJ2-3; TRBD2 agrees at 12 bases. In germline, CDR1 is SGDLS, CDR2 YYNGEE. V shed 3 bases and J 5 bases; nucleotides not matched to a gene: 4. The CDR3 is 15 residues long. Full variable domain (remainder filled in from reference TRBV9 and TRBJ2-3): DSGVTQTPKHLITATGQRVTLRCSPRSGDLSVYWYQQSLDQGLQFLIQYYNGEERAKGNILERFSAQQFPDLHSELNLSSLELGDSALYFCASSGLAGEGDTQYFGPGTRLTVL.

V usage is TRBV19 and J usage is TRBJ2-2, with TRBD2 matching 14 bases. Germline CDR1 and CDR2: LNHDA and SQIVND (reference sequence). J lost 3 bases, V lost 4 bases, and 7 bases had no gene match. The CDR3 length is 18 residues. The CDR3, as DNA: TGTGCCAGTAGTACCCGACTAGCGGGAGGGACGGACACCGGGGAGCTGTTTTTT. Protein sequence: CASSTRLAGGTDTGELFF.

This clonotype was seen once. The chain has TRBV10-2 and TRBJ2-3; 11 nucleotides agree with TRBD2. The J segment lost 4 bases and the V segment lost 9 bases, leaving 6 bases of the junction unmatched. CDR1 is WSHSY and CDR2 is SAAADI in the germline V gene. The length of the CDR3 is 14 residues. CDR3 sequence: CASLAGGPADTQYF. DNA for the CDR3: TGCGCCAGTTTAGCGGGAGGGCCCGCAGATACGCAGTATTTT.

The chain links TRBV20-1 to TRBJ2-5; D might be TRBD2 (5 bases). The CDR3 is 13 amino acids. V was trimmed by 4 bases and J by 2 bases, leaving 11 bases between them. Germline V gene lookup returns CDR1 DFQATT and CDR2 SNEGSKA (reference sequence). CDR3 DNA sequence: TGCAGTGCTAAAAGAGGGTCACAAGAGACCCAGTACTTC. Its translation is CSAKRGSQETQYF.

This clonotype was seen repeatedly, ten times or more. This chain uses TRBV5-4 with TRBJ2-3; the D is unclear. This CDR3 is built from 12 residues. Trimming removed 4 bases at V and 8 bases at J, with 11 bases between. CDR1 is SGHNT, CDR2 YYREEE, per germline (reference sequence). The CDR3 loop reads CASSRIEATQYF. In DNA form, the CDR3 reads TGTGCCAGCAGCCGCATAGAGGCTACGCAGTATTTT.

DNA of the CDR3: TGTGCCAGCAGCCCGGCGACCTACGAGCAGTACTTC. Translating it yields CASSPATYEQYF. The chain recombines TRBV7-8 with TRBJ2-7; no clear D. The V gene lost 5 bases and the J gene lost 2 bases, with 7 bases spanning the gap. CDR1 and CDR2 (germline): SGHVS, FQNEAQ. The CDR3 spans 12 residues.

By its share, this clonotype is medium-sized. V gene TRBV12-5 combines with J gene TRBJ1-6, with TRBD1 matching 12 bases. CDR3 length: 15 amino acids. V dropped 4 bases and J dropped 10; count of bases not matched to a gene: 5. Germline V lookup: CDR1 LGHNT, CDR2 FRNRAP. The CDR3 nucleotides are TGTGCTAGTGGTTCGGGGACAGGGGGCCAATCACCCCTCCACTTT. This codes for CASGSGTGGQSPLHF.

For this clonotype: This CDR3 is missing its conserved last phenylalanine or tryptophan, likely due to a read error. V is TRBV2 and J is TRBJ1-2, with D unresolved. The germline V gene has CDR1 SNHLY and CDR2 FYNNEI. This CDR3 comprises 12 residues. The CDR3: CASGEVTYGYTL. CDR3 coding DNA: TGTGCCAGCGGTGAAGTGACCTATGGCTACACCCTC.

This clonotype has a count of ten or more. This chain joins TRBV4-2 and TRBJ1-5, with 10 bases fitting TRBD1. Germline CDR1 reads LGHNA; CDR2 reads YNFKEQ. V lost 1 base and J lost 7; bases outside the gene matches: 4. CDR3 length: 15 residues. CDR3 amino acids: CASSQGQGARQPQHF. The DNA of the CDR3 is TGTGCCAGCAGCCAAGGACAGGGGGCACGGCAGCCCCAGCATTTT.

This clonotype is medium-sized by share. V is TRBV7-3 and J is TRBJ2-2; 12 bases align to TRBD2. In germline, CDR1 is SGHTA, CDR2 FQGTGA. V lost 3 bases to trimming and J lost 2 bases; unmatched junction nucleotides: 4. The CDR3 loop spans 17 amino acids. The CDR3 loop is CASSFLAGGPNTGELFF. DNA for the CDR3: TGTGCCAGCAGCTTCCTAGCGGGAGGGCCTAACACCGGGGAGCTGTTTTTT.

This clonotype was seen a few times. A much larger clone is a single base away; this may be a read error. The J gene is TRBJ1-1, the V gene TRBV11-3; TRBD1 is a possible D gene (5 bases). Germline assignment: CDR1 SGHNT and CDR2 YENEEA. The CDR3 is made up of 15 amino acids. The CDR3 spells CASSYDSSMNTEVFF. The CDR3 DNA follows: TGTGCCAGCAGCTACGACAGTAGTATGAACACTGAAGTTTTCTTT.

The DNA for the CDR3 is TGCAGTGCTAGAGATCTGGGAATTAATCACAATGAGCAGTTCTTC. Its translation is CSARDLGINHNEQFF. This rearrangement joins TRBV20-1 to TRBJ2-1; D call uncertain. The germline V gene has CDR1 DFQATT and CDR2 SNEGSKA (reference sequence). Trimming removed 0 bases at V and 5 bases at J, with 14 bases between. CDR3 length equals 15 residues.

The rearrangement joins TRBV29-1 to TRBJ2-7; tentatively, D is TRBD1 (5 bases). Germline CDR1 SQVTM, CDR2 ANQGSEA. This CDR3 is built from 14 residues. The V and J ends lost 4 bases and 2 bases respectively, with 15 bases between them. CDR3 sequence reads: CSVGGWAPTYEQYF. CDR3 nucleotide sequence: TGCAGCGTTGGGGGCTGGGCGCCGACCTACGAGCAGTACTTC.

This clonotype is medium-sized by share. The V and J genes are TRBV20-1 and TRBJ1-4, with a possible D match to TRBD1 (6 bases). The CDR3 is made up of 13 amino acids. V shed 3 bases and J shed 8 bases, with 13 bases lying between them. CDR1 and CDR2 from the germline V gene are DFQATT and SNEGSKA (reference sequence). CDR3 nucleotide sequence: TGCAGTGCTAGTAGACAGGCAGGAGAAAAACTGTTTTTT. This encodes CSASRQAGEKLFF.

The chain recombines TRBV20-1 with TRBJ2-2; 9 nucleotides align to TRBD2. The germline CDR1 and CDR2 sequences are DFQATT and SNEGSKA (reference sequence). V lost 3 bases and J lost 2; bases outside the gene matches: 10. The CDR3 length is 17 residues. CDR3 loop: CSARALAGHLNTGELFF. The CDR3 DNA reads TGCAGTGCTAGGGCGCTAGCGGGGCACCTAAACACCGGGGAGCTGTTTTTT.

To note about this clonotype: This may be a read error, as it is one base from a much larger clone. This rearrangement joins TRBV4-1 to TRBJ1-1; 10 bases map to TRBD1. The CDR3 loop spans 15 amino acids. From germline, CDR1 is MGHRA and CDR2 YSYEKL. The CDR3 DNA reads TGCACCAGCAGCCAGAGGACAGGGGGAACCACTGAAGCTTTCTTT. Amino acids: CTSSQRTGGTTEAFF.

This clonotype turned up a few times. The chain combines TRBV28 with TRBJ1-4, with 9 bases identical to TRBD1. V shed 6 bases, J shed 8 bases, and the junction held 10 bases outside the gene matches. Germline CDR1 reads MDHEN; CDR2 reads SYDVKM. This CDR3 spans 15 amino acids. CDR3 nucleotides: TGTGCCAGCAGCCCTCCCGGGACAGGGAGAGAAAAACTGTTTTTT. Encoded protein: CASSPPGTGREKLFF. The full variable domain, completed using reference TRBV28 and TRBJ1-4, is DVKVTQSSRYLVKRTGEKVFLECVQDMDHENMFWYRQDPGLGLRLIYFSYDVKMKEKGDIPEGYSVSREKKERFSLILESASTNQTSMYLCASSPPGTGREKLFFGSGTQLSVL.

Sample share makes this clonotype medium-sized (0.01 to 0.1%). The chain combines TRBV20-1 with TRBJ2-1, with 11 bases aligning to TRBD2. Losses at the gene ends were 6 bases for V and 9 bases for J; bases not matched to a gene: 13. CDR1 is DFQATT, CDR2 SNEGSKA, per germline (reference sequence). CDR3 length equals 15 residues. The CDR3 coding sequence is TGCAGTGCGATAGAAATAGCGGGAGGGCCTGGTGAGCAGTTCTTC. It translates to CSAIEIAGGPGEQFF.

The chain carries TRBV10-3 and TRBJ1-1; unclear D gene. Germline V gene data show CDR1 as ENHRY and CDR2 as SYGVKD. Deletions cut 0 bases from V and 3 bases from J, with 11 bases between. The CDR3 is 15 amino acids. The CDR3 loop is CAISESGGRDTEAFF. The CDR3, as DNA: TGTGCCATCAGTGAGTCCGGCGGGAGAGACACTGAAGCTTTCTTT.

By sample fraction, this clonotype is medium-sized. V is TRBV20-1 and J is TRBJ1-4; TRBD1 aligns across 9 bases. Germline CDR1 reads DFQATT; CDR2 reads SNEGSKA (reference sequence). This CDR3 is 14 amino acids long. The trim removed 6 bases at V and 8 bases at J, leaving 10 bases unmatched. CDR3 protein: CSAAQGTGPEKLFF. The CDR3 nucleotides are TGCAGTGCCGCTCAGGGGACAGGGCCCGAAAAACTGTTTTTT.

For the CDR3, the DNA is TGTGCCAGCAGCACGAACCGCGGGGGCACAACAGATACGCAGTATTTT. Translation gives CASSTNRGGTTDTQYF. The chain has TRBV9 and TRBJ2-3; maybe TRBD2 (7 bases). The CDR3 is made up of 16 amino acids. CDR1 and CDR2 (germline): SGDLS, YYNGEE. V lost 4 bases and J lost 3, with 18 bases in between.

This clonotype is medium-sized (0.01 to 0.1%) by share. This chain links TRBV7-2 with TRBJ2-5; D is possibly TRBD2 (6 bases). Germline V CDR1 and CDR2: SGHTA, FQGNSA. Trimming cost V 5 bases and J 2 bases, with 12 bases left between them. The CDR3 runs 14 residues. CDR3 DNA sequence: TGTGCCAGCAGCCTCGGGACTTTTCAAGAGACCCAGTACTTC. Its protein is CASSLGTFQETQYF.